The next 16 T cell receptor beta chains were all read from a single sample in a study of blood T cell repertoires in COVID-19. The assay was immunoSEQ multiplex PCR, and TCRdb's table has in-frame clones only and misses some. This sample has under 100,000 clones; around 94% occur once, and the top ten carry roughly 5.9%. Sequencing was carried out using peripheral blood. These receptors originate from a woman aged 55-69 years with active COVID-19.

The chain carries TRBV5-4 and TRBJ2-5; 8 positions agree with TRBD2. Germline-derived CDR1 and CDR2 are SGHNT and YYREEE (reference sequence). The trim removed 4 bases at V and 3 bases at J, leaving 2 bases unmatched. This CDR3 spans 13 amino acids. Here the CDR3 DNA reads TGTGCCAGCAGCCTGGGACTAGAAGAGACCCAGTACTTC. This codes for CASSLGLEETQYF.

The rearrangement uses TRBV19 and TRBJ1-2; 12 nucleotides agree with TRBD1. V was clipped by 3 bases and J by 8 bases; unmatched bases: 13. The CDR3 totals 17 residues. Germline values: CDR1 LNHDA, CDR2 SQIVND (reference sequence). CDR3 sequence reads: CASSISLSGQGAKGYTF. CDR3 in DNA: TGTGCCAGTAGTATTTCGTTGTCGGGACAGGGGGCTAAAGGCTACACCTTC.

The chain uses TRBV12-5 and TRBJ1-1, with a weak D call TRBD1 (5 bases). The CDR3 has 15 amino acids. Germline V gene lookup returns CDR1 LGHNT and CDR2 FRNRAP. V shed 7 bases and J shed 1 base, with 16 bases lying between them. The CDR3 loop reads CASDRDSGGNTEAFF. CDR3 DNA sequence: TGTGCTAGTGACCGGGACTCCGGGGGGAACACTGAAGCTTTCTTT.

CDR3 DNA: TGTGCCAGCAGCGTAGGAGAGGGCACCCATTACGAGCAGTACTTC. Protein sequence: CASSVGEGTHYEQYF. The rearrangement uses TRBV9 and TRBJ2-7, with a possible D match to TRBD2 (5 bases). Trimming pared 0 bases from V and 4 bases from J, leaving 14 bases between. Germline-derived CDR1 and CDR2 are SGDLS and YYNGEE. The CDR3 runs to 15 residues.

This chain connects TRBV7-2 to TRBJ2-4; the D is unclear. Germline-derived CDR1 and CDR2 are SGHTA and FQGNSA. Trimming took 1 base from V and 5 from J, leaving 6 bases between them. The CDR3 runs 13 residues. This chain's CDR3 is CASSLVRENIQYF. Here the CDR3 DNA reads TGTGCCAGCAGCTTAGTACGAGAAAACATTCAGTACTTC.

This chain connects TRBV18 to TRBJ2-1; 10 bases map to TRBD1. The trim removed 2 bases at V and 4 bases at J, leaving 2 bases unmatched. The CDR3 is made up of 15 amino acids. Germline CDR1 KGHSH, CDR2 LQKENI. CDR3 region: CASSPGQGGYNEQFF. CDR3 coding DNA: TGTGCCAGCTCACCAGGACAGGGGGGGTACAATGAGCAGTTCTTC.

V usage is TRBV14 and J usage is TRBJ2-2, with D unclear. The germline V gene encodes CDR1 SGHDN and CDR2 FVKESK. V gave up 4 bases and J gave up 2 bases, with 8 bases separating them. This CDR3 contains 14 residues. The DNA for the CDR3 is TGTGCCAGCAGCCTGCAGGTTAACACCGGGGAGCTGTTTTTT. It specifies CASSLQVNTGELFF.

The chain links TRBV5-1 to TRBJ2-7; tentative D call: TRBD1 (6 bases). This CDR3 has 15 residues. Germline V gene sequence: CDR1 SGHRS, CDR2 YFSETQ. Deletions cut 4 bases from V and 6 bases from J, with 20 bases between. CDR3: CASSLGQQRASEQYF. The DNA for the CDR3 is TGCGCCAGCAGCCTCGGACAGCAACGAGCTTCCGAGCAGTACTTC.

This rearrangement joins TRBV19 to TRBJ2-3; TRBD1 might be the D (5 bases). This CDR3 has 15 amino acids. Trimming cost V 3 bases and J 4 bases, with 14 bases left between them. CDR1 and CDR2 (germline): LNHDA, SQIVND (reference sequence). The CDR3 here is CASSMGWNRPDTQYF. The CDR3 bases are TGTGCCAGTAGTATGGGATGGAACAGGCCAGATACGCAGTATTTT.

The CDR3 coding sequence is TGTGCCAGCAGCCGAGAATCTCGGAACACTGAAGCTTTCTTT. It translates to CASSRESRNTEAFF. The chain links TRBV14 to TRBJ1-1; no definite D call. Germline CDR1 is SGHDN and CDR2 is FVKESK. V was pared by 4 bases and J by 1 base, with 10 bases between. This CDR3 contains 14 residues.

The chain has TRBV27 and TRBJ2-7, with TRBD1 matching over 8 bases. The ends lost 4 bases at V and 12 bases at J; junction bases unmatched: 8. Germline V CDR1 and CDR2: MNHEY, SMNVEV (reference sequence). The CDR3 runs to 12 residues. In DNA, the CDR3 is TGTGCCAGCAGTTCGACAGGGGATTATAGGTACTTC. Translation gives CASSSTGDYRYF.

V usage is TRBV12-3 or TRBV12-4 and J usage is TRBJ2-7, with 8 bases lining up with TRBD2. Unmatched junction bases numbered 2, after V lost 6 bases and J lost 4 bases. The CDR3 consists of 12 residues. This chain's CDR3 is CASRIAGYEQYF. CDR3 coding DNA: TGTGCCAGCAGGATAGCGGGGTACGAGCAGTACTTC.

The chain has TRBV11-2 and TRBJ2-5; TRBD2 might be the D (5 bases). V gave up 6 bases and J gave up 4 bases, with 12 bases separating them. This CDR3 has 13 residues. CDR1 is SGHAT, CDR2 FQNNGV, per germline. Here the CDR3 DNA reads TGTGCCAGCAGAGGCAGTGCGGGAGAGACCCAGTACTTC. Translation gives CASRGSAGETQYF.

The J gene is TRBJ2-1, the V gene TRBV5-1; 9 nucleotides agree with TRBD2. V gave up 4 bases and J gave up 6 bases; unmatched junction bases: 5. The CDR3 sequence is 14 residues long. CDR1 is SGHRS, CDR2 YFSETQ, per germline. CDR3 in amino acids: CASSLSGRSNEQFF. The CDR3 nucleotides read TGCGCCAGCAGCCTGAGCGGGAGGAGCAATGAGCAGTTCTTC.

The chain carries TRBV5-1 and TRBJ1-1; the D gene is possibly TRBD1 (5 bases). The CDR3 consists of 15 residues. Per germline, CDR1 SGHRS and CDR2 YFSETQ. The V end was cut by 4 bases, the J end by 5 bases, with 18 bases between. CDR3 region: CASSRDPNRGTEAFF. CDR3 nucleotide sequence: TGCGCCAGCAGCCGGGACCCTAATCGGGGGACTGAAGCTTTCTTT.

Concerning this clone: Germline and junction disagree at one end, which may indicate a read error. V gene TRBV4-3 combines with J gene TRBJ2-1, with 11 nucleotides matching TRBD2. Germline CDR1 LGHNA, CDR2 YSLEER. CDR3 length: 14 amino acids. The CDR3 loop is CASSEEASGGKKFF. As DNA, the CDR3 is TGCGCCAGCAGCGAAGAGGCTAGCGGGGGGAAGAAGTTCTTC.